Following are 26 T cell receptor beta chains from one sample sequenced in a study of shared clonotypes between healthy human individuals (dated by TCRdb to about 2020). The library was prepared using the immunoSEQ multiplex PCR assay. This immuneACCESS table, as held by TCRdb, lists in-frame sequences with V and J called but not all clones. Of the missing ones, under half trace to an unresolved V gene in checked studies; the others have no known cause. The sample table records around 2.1 million clones; just over 90% of these occur just once. Of the sample, 1.5% to 2% falls within the top ten clones. For the CD8 naive samples, CD45RO-negative cells were positively selected for CCR7, yielding a CD45RA+CCR7+ population from which TemRA cells were excluded. The sample comprised naive CD8+ T cells from PBMCs. The meaning of the sample's cell subset or site label: CD45RA+CCR7+. Every receptor here comes from a man younger than 35 in good health. Some clones in this sample may be carry-over from other donors' samples.

On this clone: Other DNA sequences from this sample encode an identical CDR3 as well. The V call is TRBV9, the J call TRBJ2-7; D unclear. CDR3 size: 12 residues. With 3 bases removed from V and 0 bases from J, the gap between germline ends came to 4 bases. Per germline, CDR1 SGDLS and CDR2 YYNGEE. Written as DNA, the CDR3 is TGTGCCAGCAGCGGGGTCTCCTACGAGCAGTACTTC. It codes for CASSGVSYEQYF. Together with reference TRBV9 and TRBJ2-7, the CDR3 gives the full variable domain: DSGVTQTPKHLITATGQRVTLRCSPRSGDLSVYWYQQSLDQGLQFLIQYYNGEERAKGNILERFSAQQFPDLHSELNLSSLELGDSALYFCASSGVSYEQYFGPGTRLTVT.

The chain employs TRBV28 and TRBJ2-7; 9 nucleotides match TRBD2. The V gene end was trimmed by 4 bases and the J gene end by 5 bases; junction bases not matched to a gene: 12. The CDR3 runs 16 residues. Germline values: CDR1 MDHEN, CDR2 SYDVKM. The CDR3 DNA is TGTGCCAGCAGTTCGAAAACCTGGACTAGCGTGCACGAGCAGTACTTC. This translates into CASSSKTWTSVHEQYF.

V usage is TRBV5-5 and J usage is TRBJ1-2; 8 bases align to TRBD1. The length of the CDR3 is 15 residues. Per germline, CDR1 SGHKS and CDR2 YYEKEE (reference sequence). The V and J ends lost 4 bases and 2 bases, in that order; junction bases with no gene match: 7. CDR3 in amino acids: CASSPRTGWNYGYTF. The CDR3 nucleotides are TGTGCCAGCAGCCCAAGGACAGGGTGGAACTATGGCTACACCTTC.

This sequence joins TRBV5-8 and TRBJ1-1; 9 nucleotides match TRBD1. Germline V gene lookup returns CDR1 SGHTS and CDR2 YDEGEE. This CDR3 comprises 15 residues. Trimming cost V 4 bases and J 1 base; bases outside gene matches: 5. CDR3: CASSIGQGTNTEAFF. CDR3 DNA: TGTGCCAGCAGCATCGGACAGGGGACGAACACTGAAGCTTTCTTT.

The V gene is TRBV28, the J gene TRBJ1-2; 8 bases line up with TRBD1. Germline CDR1 is MDHEN and CDR2 is SYDVKM. V lost 2 bases and J lost 6; bases outside the gene matches: 14. CDR3 length: 17 amino acids. CDR3 bases: TGTGCCAGCAGTTTACCCGGGACAGGAGAGGGGTTTGATGGCTACACCTTC. It specifies CASSLPGTGEGFDGYTF.

V usage is TRBV29-1 and J usage is TRBJ2-7; D not resolved. CDR1 and CDR2 from the germline V gene are SQVTM and ANQGSEA. Between the trimmed V and J ends, which lost 4 bases and 2 bases, there was a span of 9 bases. The CDR3 length is 12 residues. The CDR3 protein is CSVVKGTYEQYF. The DNA for the CDR3 is TGCAGCGTTGTTAAGGGCACCTACGAGCAGTACTTC.

This clone has only a few counts. The same CDR3 can be traced to other DNA sequences in this sample. The J gene is TRBJ1-1, the V gene TRBV10-1; no reliable D call. Germline CDR1 WNHNN, CDR2 SYGVQD (reference sequence). The CDR3 is made up of 11 amino acids. Between the trimmed V and J ends, which lost 2 bases and 5 bases, there was a span of 3 bases. Written as DNA, the CDR3 is TGCGCCAGCAGTGAGGGAACTGAAGCTTTCTTT. Translation gives CASSEGTEAFF.

V and J are TRBV28 and TRBJ1-5, with D possibly TRBD1 on 6 matching bases. V was cut by 3 bases and J by 5 bases, with 20 bases left in between. The CDR3 contains 17 residues. CDR1 is MDHEN and CDR2 is SYDVKM in the germline V gene. This CDR3 reads CASSFDLATGADQPQHF. The CDR3 coding sequence is TGTGCCAGCAGTTTTGATCTTGCGACAGGCGCCGATCAGCCCCAGCATTTT.

The chain uses TRBV27 and TRBJ2-5; D is undetermined. V lost 4 bases to trimming and J lost 5 bases, with 17 bases between them. Germline V gene lookup returns CDR1 MNHEY and CDR2 SMNVEV (reference sequence). The CDR3 runs to 15 residues. This CDR3 is CASSSSSRAGETQYF. The CDR3 nucleotides read TGTGCCAGCAGTTCCTCTAGTCGGGCCGGGGAGACCCAGTACTTC.

This clone was seen a single time. The rearrangement joins TRBV6-5 to TRBJ2-7; D might be TRBD1 or TRBD2, each matching 5 bases. V was shortened by 2 bases and J by 7 bases, with 15 bases between the two germline ends. Germline loops: CDR1 MNHEY, CDR2 SVGAGI. CDR3 size: 14 residues. CDR3 sequence reads: CASSYGTGLEEQYF. The CDR3 DNA reads as TGTGCCAGCAGTTACGGGACCGGGCTAGAAGAGCAGTACTTC.

The chain couples TRBV6-1 to TRBJ2-1, with TRBD2 as a possible D gene (6 bases). Germline CDR1 and CDR2: MNHNS and SASEGT. The V and J ends lost 3 bases and 0 bases respectively, with 18 bases between them. The CDR3 extends over 18 amino acids. This CDR3 reads CASSDDFWRERSYNEQFF. CDR3 nucleotides: TGTGCCAGCAGTGATGATTTCTGGCGGGAACGCTCCTACAATGAGCAGTTCTTC.

This chain connects TRBV28 to TRBJ2-3; 7 nucleotides align to TRBD2. Germline CDR1 reads MDHEN; CDR2 reads SYDVKM. The junction had 14 bases not matched to a gene; V was cut back by 6 bases and J by 5 bases. The CDR3 consists of 16 residues. The CDR3 loop reads CASSITTSHVKDTQYF. The CDR3 nucleotides read TGTGCCAGCAGCATTACGACTAGCCACGTAAAAGATACGCAGTATTTT.

This chain connects TRBV5-1 to TRBJ2-2, with TRBD1 identical over 8 bases. The germline CDR1 and CDR2 sequences are SGHRS and YFSETQ. V dropped 4 bases and J dropped 0; count of bases not matched to a gene: 5. The CDR3 is 16 amino acids. The CDR3 region is CASSPRTGTNTGELFF. The CDR3 DNA reads TGCGCCAGCAGCCCCCGGACAGGGACGAACACCGGGGAGCTGTTTTTT.

As for this clone: This specimen includes other DNA sequences encoding the same CDR3. The chain combines TRBV9 with TRBJ2-7, with D perhaps TRBD2 (6 bases). The CDR3 contains 13 residues. Trimming took 0 bases from V and 7 from J, leaving 11 bases between them. Germline lookup yields CDR1 SGDLS and CDR2 YYNGEE. The CDR3 nucleotides read TGTGCCAGCAGCGTAGGACTAGTATCGGAGCAGTACTTC. This sequence encodes CASSVGLVSEQYF.

The gene calls are TRBV10-3 and TRBJ2-1; 9 bases match TRBD2. Trimming took 7 bases from V and 8 from J; bases not matched to a gene: 21. The CDR3 extends over 18 amino acids. Germline V gene data show CDR1 as ENHRY and CDR2 as SYGVKD. The CDR3 DNA sequence: TGTGCCATCATGGGTGACCCCTCCTATGCGGGAGGGCCGGATGAGCAGTTCTTC. It encodes CAIMGDPSYAGGPDEQFF.

Regarding this clone: Other DNA variants within this sample encode the same CDR3. The CDR3 DNA reads as TGTGCCAGCAGCGTAGCCCCTAGCGATGAGCAGTTCTTC. Protein product: CASSVAPSDEQFF. The J gene is TRBJ2-1, the V gene TRBV9; a possible D gene is TRBD2 (6 bases). Trimming removed 0 bases at V and 8 bases at J, with 9 bases between. This CDR3 region has 13 residues. The V gene's germline CDR1 is SGDLS and CDR2 YYNGEE.

This rearrangement joins TRBV7-2 to TRBJ2-7; D remains unclear. CDR1 SGHTA and CDR2 FQGNSA come from the germline V gene. The CDR3 is made up of 15 amino acids. V was shortened by 4 bases and J by 5 bases, with 18 bases between the two germline ends. The CDR3 sequence: CASSSRFSNAHEQYF. CDR3 in DNA: TGTGCCAGCAGCTCTAGATTCTCAAATGCCCACGAGCAGTACTTC.

This chain links TRBV7-9 with TRBJ2-5, with TRBD1 as a possible D gene (6 bases). The ends were cut back, 5 bases at V and 4 bases at J, with 20 bases in the middle. The germline V gene has CDR1 SEHNR and CDR2 FQNEAQ (reference sequence). The CDR3 is made up of 16 amino acids. CDR3 in amino acids: CASSELLRTDPETQYF. DNA for the CDR3: TGTGCCAGCAGCGAACTGCTAAGGACAGACCCAGAGACCCAGTACTTC.

V is TRBV5-4 and J is TRBJ2-7; possibly TRBD2 for D (6 bases). CDR1 SGHNT and CDR2 YYREEE come from the germline V gene (reference sequence). This CDR3 comprises 15 residues. Trimming stripped 1 base from V and 2 bases from J, with 13 bases between. The CDR3 DNA follows: TGTGCCAGCAGCTTGTTGGTCGGGGGACCCTACGAGCAGTACTTC. It codes for CASSLLVGGPYEQYF. The complete variable domain, with remaining parts taken from reference TRBV5-4 and TRBJ2-7, reads ETGVTQSPTHLIKTRGQQVTLRCSSQSGHNTVSWYQQALGQGPQFIFQYYREEENGRGNFPPRFSGLQFPNYSSELNVNALELDDSALYLCASSLLVGGPYEQYFGPGTRLTVT.

This rearrangement joins TRBV19 to TRBJ2-7, with 8 bases that match TRBD2. The CDR3 has 15 residues. J was trimmed by 4 bases and V by 4 bases; bases with no gene match: 9. CDR1 and CDR2 (germline): LNHDA, SQIVND (reference sequence). The CDR3 sequence is CASSSRLAGVYEQYF. The CDR3 nucleotides are TGTGCCAGTAGTAGCCGGCTAGCGGGTGTTTACGAGCAGTACTTC.

This clone appeared once. V is TRBV5-1 and J is TRBJ2-1; 9 bases fit TRBD2. There are 13 residues in the CDR3. Trimming cost V 5 bases and J 8 bases; bases outside gene matches: 5. The germline V gene has CDR1 SGHRS and CDR2 YFSETQ. The CDR3 DNA reads TGCGCCAGCAGGGCGGGAGGGTTGGATGAGCAGTTCTTC. It is translated as CASRAGGLDEQFF.

The chain couples TRBV5-1 to TRBJ1-2; 8 bases are a match to TRBD1. V trimming: 4 bases; J trimming: 6 bases; junction bases outside the gene matches: 11. CDR3 length: 15 residues. Per the germline V gene, CDR1 is SGHRS and CDR2 is YFSETQ. CDR3 nucleotides: TGCGCCAGCAGCCGAAACCAGGGGGCGTTGGATGGCTACACCTTC. This sequence encodes CASSRNQGALDGYTF.

The chain links TRBV27 to TRBJ2-3, with 9 bases that match TRBD2. This CDR3 region has 16 residues. The germline gives CDR1 MNHEY, CDR2 SMNVEV (reference sequence). V was clipped by 0 bases and J by 8 bases; unmatched bases: 9. CDR3 DNA sequence: TGTGCCAGCAGTTTATCGGGCGGGAGGGCCCTCGGTACGCAGTATTTT. This sequence encodes CASSLSGGRALGTQYF.

With regard to this clone: Other nucleotide sequences in the sample specify the same CDR3. The chain employs TRBV7-9 and TRBJ2-7; the D gene is possibly TRBD2 (5 bases). The germline V gene encodes CDR1 SEHNR and CDR2 FQNEAQ (reference sequence). The CDR3 extends over 13 amino acids. V lost 3 bases and J lost 2, with 8 bases in between. The DNA of the CDR3 is TGTGCCAGCAGCTTGGCCGGGGCCTACGAGCAGTACTTC. Its protein product is CASSLAGAYEQYF.

The chain has TRBV28 and TRBJ1-5; 10 positions match TRBD1. V trimming: 8 bases; J trimming: 0 bases; junction bases outside the gene matches: 4. CDR1 is MDHEN, CDR2 SYDVKM, per germline. The CDR3 has 15 residues. The CDR3 loop is CASGTGVYSNQPQHF. The CDR3 DNA sequence: TGTGCCAGCGGGACAGGGGTCTATAGCAATCAGCCCCAGCATTTT. Full variable domain (rest looked up from reference TRBV28 and TRBJ1-5): DVKVTQSSRYLVKRTGEKVFLECVQDMDHENMFWYRQDPGLGLRLIYFSYDVKMKEKGDIPEGYSVSREKKERFSLILESASTNQTSMYLCASGTGVYSNQPQHFGDGTRLSIL.

The CDR3 DNA reads as TGTGCCAGCAGCGCCCCGGGACCCGGGTCCCCAGATACGCAGTATTTT. Its protein is CASSAPGPGSPDTQYF. The chain uses TRBV7-9 and TRBJ2-3; D possibly matches TRBD1 or TRBD2 (5 bases each). Germline lookup yields CDR1 SEHNR and CDR2 FQNEAQ (reference sequence). The CDR3 spans 16 residues. Trimming took 5 bases from V and 4 from J, leaving 19 bases between them.